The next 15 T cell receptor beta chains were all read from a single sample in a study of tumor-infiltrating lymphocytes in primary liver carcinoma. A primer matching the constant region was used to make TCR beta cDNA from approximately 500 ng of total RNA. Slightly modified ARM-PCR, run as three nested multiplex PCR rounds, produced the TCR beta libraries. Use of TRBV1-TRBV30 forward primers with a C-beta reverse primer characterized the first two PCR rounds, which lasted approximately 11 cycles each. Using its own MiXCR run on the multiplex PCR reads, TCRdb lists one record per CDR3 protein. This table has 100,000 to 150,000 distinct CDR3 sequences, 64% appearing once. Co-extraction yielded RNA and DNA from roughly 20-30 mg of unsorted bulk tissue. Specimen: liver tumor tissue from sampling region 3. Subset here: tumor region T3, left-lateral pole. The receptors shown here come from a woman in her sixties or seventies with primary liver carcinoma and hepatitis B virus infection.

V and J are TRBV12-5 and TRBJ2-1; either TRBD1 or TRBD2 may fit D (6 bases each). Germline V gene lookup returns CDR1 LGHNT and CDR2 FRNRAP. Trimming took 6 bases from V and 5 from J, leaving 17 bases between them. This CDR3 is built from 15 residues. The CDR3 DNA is TGTGCTAGTGGCTCCGGACGGGGGCTTAACAATGAGCAGTTCTTC. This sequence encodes CASGSGRGLNNEQFF.

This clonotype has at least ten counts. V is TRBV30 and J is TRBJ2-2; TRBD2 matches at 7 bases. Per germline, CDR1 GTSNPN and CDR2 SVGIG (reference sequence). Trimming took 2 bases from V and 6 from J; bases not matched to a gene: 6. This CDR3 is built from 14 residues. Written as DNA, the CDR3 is TGTGCCTGGAGTTCAGGGCTAGCGGCCGGGGAGCTGTTTTTT. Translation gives CAWSSGLAAGELFF.

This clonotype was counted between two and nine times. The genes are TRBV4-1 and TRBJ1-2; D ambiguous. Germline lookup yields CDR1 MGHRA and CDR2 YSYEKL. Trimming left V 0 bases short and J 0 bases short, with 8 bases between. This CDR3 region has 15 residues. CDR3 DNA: TGCGCCAGCAGCCAAGAGGGGATGGCTAACTATGGCTACACCTTC. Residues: CASSQEGMANYGYTF.

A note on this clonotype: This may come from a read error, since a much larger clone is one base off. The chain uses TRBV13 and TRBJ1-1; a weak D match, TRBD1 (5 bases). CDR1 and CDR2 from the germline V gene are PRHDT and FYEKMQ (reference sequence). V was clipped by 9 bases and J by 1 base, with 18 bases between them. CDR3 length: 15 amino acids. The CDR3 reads CARTAELRGNTEAFF. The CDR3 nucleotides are TGTGCCAGGACCGCGGAACTTAGGGGGAACACTGAAGCTTTCTTT.

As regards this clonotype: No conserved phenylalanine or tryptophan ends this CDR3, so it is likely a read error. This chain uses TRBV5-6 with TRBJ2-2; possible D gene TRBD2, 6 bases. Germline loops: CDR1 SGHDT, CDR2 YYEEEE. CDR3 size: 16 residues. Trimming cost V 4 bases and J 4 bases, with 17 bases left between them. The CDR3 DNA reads TGTGCCAGCAGCGATAGCGGAAGGGCTCTCACCGGGGAGCTGTTTCTT. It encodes CASSDSGRALTGELFL.

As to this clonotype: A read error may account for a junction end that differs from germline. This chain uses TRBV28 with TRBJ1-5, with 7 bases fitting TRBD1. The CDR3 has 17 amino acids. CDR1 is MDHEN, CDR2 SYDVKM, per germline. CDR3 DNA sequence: TGTGCCAGCAGATATACAGGGGCAATATATAGCAATCAGCCCCTGCATTTT. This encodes CASRYTGAIYSNQPLHF.

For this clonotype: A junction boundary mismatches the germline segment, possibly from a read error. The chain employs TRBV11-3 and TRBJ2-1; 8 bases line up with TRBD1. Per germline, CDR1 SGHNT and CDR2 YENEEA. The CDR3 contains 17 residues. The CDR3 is CTSSSQGARTMGNEQFF. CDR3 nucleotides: TGTACCAGTAGCTCCCAGGGGGCGCGGACCATGGGCAATGAGCAGTTCTTC.

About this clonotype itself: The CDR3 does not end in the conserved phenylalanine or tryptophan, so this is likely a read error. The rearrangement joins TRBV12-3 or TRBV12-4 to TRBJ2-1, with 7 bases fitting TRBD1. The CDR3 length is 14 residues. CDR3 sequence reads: CVSSFGVQGNEQFS. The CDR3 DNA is TGTGTCAGCAGTTTTGGGGTACAGGGGAATGAGCAGTTCTCC.

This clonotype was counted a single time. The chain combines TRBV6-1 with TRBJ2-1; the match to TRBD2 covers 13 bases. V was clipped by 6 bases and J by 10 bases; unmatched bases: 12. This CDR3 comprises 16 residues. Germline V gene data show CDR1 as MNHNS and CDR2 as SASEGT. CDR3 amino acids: CASRRGLAGTGKEQFF. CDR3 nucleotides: TGTGCCAGCAGGAGGGGACTAGCGGGAACAGGAAAAGAGCAGTTCTTC.

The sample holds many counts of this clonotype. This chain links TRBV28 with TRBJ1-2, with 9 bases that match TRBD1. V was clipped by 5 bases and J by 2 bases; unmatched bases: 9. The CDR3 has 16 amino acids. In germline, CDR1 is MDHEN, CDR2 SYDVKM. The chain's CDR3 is CASSPGGQGGNYGYTF. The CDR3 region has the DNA TGTGCCAGCAGTCCAGGGGGACAGGGAGGCAACTATGGCTACACCTTC.

The CDR3 spells CARSLATEEILTYRQYF. The CDR3 bases are TGTGCCAGAAGCTTGGCTACCGAAGAAATTCTTACATATAGGCAGTATTTT. This chain links TRBV5-3 with TRBJ2-3; no clear D gene. TRBV5-3 carries the ORF label, with uncertain function. This CDR3 is built from 17 residues. V was cut by 0 bases and J by 11 bases, with 25 bases left in between.

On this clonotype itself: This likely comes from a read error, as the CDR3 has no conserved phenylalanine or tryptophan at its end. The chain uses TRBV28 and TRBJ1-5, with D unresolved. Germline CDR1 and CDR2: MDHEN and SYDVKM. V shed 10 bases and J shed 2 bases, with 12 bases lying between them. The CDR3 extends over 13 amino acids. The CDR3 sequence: CATISPGNQPQHS. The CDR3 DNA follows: TGTGCCACCATTTCTCCGGGCAATCAGCCCCAGCATTCT.

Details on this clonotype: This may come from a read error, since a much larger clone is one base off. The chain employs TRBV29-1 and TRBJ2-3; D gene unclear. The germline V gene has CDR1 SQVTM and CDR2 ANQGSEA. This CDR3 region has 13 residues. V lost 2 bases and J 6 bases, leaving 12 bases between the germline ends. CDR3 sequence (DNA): TGCAGCGTTGAATCGGCCGCTTCGGATACGCAGTATTTT. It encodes CSVESAASDTQYF.

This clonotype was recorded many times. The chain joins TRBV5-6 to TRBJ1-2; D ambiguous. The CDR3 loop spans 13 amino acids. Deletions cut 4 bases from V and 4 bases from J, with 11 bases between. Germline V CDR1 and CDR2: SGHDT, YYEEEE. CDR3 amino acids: CASSPRFSYGYTF. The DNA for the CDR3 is TGTGCCAGCAGCCCCAGATTTTCCTATGGCTACACCTTC.

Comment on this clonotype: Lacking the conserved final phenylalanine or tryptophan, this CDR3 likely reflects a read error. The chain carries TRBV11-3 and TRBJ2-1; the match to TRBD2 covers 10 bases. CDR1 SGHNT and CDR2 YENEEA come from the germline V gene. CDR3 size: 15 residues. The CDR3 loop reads CASILETSGKLEQFL. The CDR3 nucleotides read TGTGCCAGCATCTTAGAAACTAGCGGGAAGCTTGAGCAGTTCTTA.